The sequence of this TCR beta chain was determined in a study of vaccination effects on CD4 cells after COVID-19. In the study overall: There were two convalescent patients who gave samples 16 days and one week before vaccination.

Assay: immunoSEQ multiplex PCR; the TCRdb copy retains only in-frame clones and omits some. The sample has about 26,000 clones, around three quarters seen once. General observations from the study: Convalescents' spike-reactive clones after vaccination were mainly made up of new clones that the vaccine induced.

Using viral peptide pools, the ViraFEST assay grew out antigen-specific CD4+ T cells prior to sequencing. After around nine days in culture, the CD4+ T cells were isolated. Their SARS-CoV-2 infection, verified by PCR, occurred between March and December 2020. In the case of this clone: Antigen specificity is unknown.

Specimen: CD4+ T cells from PBMCs cultured with HCoV-NL63 spike peptides, collected before COVID-19 vaccination. This clonotype was sampled from a human donor who had a prior SARS-CoV-2 infection.

CDR3 protein: CASSHGLAGDNEQFF. For the CDR3, the DNA is TGTGCCAGCAGCCACGGACTAGCGGGAGACAATGAGCAGTTCTTC. V and J are TRBV5-6 and TRBJ2-1, with 13 bases matching TRBD2. This CDR3 region has 15 residues. The germline V gene encodes CDR1 SGHDT and CDR2 YYEEEE. The J segment lost 5 bases and the V segment lost 4 bases, leaving 3 bases of the junction unmatched.